A selection of T cell receptor beta chains follows, all from one sample in a study of blood T cell repertoires in COVID-19. Profiled with immunoSEQ multiplex PCR; TCRdb holds only in-frame clones, not every one. This sample has roughly 150,000 clones; 84% occur once, and the top ten carry roughly 4.3%. Sequenced sample: PBMCs or T cells enriched from blood (not recorded which). The receptors were sampled from a man aged 50 to 60 in a cohort exposed to, infected with or recovered from COVID-19 (not recorded which). CDR3s include the opening cysteine and the closing phenylalanine or tryptophan. D genes are given only for firm matches. The size of a clone is reported for some rows only, either as once, few or many, or as a class for expanded clones.

v_call	j_call	clone_size	d_call	cdr3_aa	cdr3_nt
TRBV6-2/TRBV6-3	TRBJ2-1	.	TRBD1	CASSYRDRGTGEQFF	TGTGCCAGCAGTTACAGGGACAGGGGGACTGGGGAGCAGTTCTTC
TRBV7-2	TRBJ2-7	once	TRBD1	CASSFPPRTGGEQYF	TGTGCCAGCAGCTTCCCGCCCCGGACAGGGGGCGAGCAGTACTTC
TRBV13	TRBJ1-1	few	.	CASSPRGGARSDTEAFF	TGTGCCAGCAGCCCCCGGGGGGGTGCGCGTTCGGACACTGAAGCTTTCTTT
TRBV5-1	TRBJ2-5	.	TRBD1	CASSSSGGGGETQYF	TGCGCCAGCAGCTCCTCAGGGGGCGGAGGGGAGACCCAGTACTTC
TRBV5-6	TRBJ2-5	.	.	CASSLVQQETQYF	TGTGCCAGCAGCTTGGTACAACAAGAGACCCAGTACTTC
TRBV7-9	TRBJ1-1	.	.	CASSWEKNTEAFF	TGTGCCAGCAGCTGGGAGAAGAACACTGAAGCTTTCTTT
TRBV6-5	TRBJ1-6	.	TRBD1	CASRRAGTGDSPLHF	TGTGCCAGCAGGAGAGCCGGGACAGGGGATTCACCCCTCCACTTT
TRBV28	TRBJ2-7	.	.	CASSTNQVGQYF	TGTGCCAGCAGTACCAACCAGGTCGGGCAGTACTTC
TRBV7-2	TRBJ1-5	.	.	CASSLESGSNQPQHF	TGTGCCAGCAGCTTAGAGTCGGGTAGCAATCAGCCCCAGCATTTT
TRBV7-2	TRBJ1-1	.	TRBD1	CASSLQGQALEAFF	TGTGCCAGCAGCTTACAGGGACAGGCGCTTGAAGCTTTCTTT
TRBV13	TRBJ2-2	.	.	CASSLARGAVFANTGELFF	TGTGCCAGCAGCTTAGCCCGGGGGGCGGTGTTCGCGAACACCGGGGAGCTGTTTTTT
TRBV16	TRBJ1-4	.	.	CASSYRVATNEKLFF	TGTGCCAGCAGCTACCGCGTTGCAACTAATGAAAAACTGTTTTTT
TRBV6-4	TRBJ2-1	.	.	CASSDRVRFF	TGTGCCAGCAGTGACCGAGTGAGGTTCTTC
TRBV18	TRBJ2-3	.	TRBD1	CASSPLGQGASDTQYF	TGTGCCAGCTCACCCCTCGGACAGGGGGCCTCAGATACGCAGTATTTT
TRBV3-1/TRBV3-2	TRBJ2-1	once	.	CASSQAATQRLNHNEQFF	TGTGCCAGCAGCCAAGCGGCGACTCAACGGCTTAACCACAATGAGCAGTTCTTC
TRBV5-4	TRBJ2-5	.	TRBD2	CASSFSGGLQETQYF	TGTGCCAGCAGCTTCAGCGGGGGGCTCCAAGAGACCCAGTACTTC
TRBV9	TRBJ2-7	once	.	CASSVATGSLYEQYF	TGTGCCAGCAGCGTAGCTACGGGATCGTTGTACGAGCAGTACTTC
TRBV21-1	TRBJ1-3	few	.	CASSKGRVSGGNTIYF	TGTGCCAGCAGCAAAGGTCGGGTATCGGGGGGAAACACCATATATTTT
TRBV10-3	TRBJ2-2	.	TRBD1	CAISPGTGSAGELFF	TGTGCCATCAGCCCCGGGACAGGGAGTGCCGGGGAGCTGTTTTTT
TRBV3-1/TRBV3-2	TRBJ1-3	.	.	CASSPGAGNTIYF	TGTGCCAGCAGTCCGGGGGCTGGAAACACCATATATTTT
TRBV3-1/TRBV3-2	TRBJ2-7	.	.	CASSQDGGDVYEQYF	TGTGCCAGCAGCCAAGATGGGGGCGACGTCTACGAGCAGTACTTC
TRBV4-1	TRBJ2-2	.	TRBD2	CASSQGAGGNTGELFF	TGCGCCAGCAGCCAAGGAGCGGGAGGGAACACCGGGGAGCTGTTTTTT
TRBV2	TRBJ2-7	.	TRBD1	CASSGQGMGEQYF	TGTGCCAGCAGTGGACAGGGGATGGGGGAGCAGTACTTC
TRBV5-4	TRBJ2-7	.	TRBD2	CASSTGLASYEQYF	TGTGCCAGCAGCACCGGACTAGCCTCCTACGAGCAGTACTTC
TRBV19	TRBJ1-2	.	.	CASSIRDMIHYGYTF	TGTGCCAGTAGTATACGGGACATGATACACTATGGCTACACCTTC
TRBV28	TRBJ1-1	.	.	CASSLGAWRLNTEAFF	TGTGCCAGCAGTTTGGGTGCGTGGAGGTTGAACACTGAAGCTTTCTTT